Many counts were recorded for the clone carrying this TCR beta chain. Antigen: not known. The data stem from a study of CD8+CD57+ T cells in acquired aplastic anemia. As for the study in general: Recorded DNA amounts for sorted CD4+ and CD8+ cells had an average of about 3.5 ug.

Study observations and caveats: Patients and controls had CD8+ Simpson's diversity values that were not significantly distinct. Found in both controls and patients were some 31 CD8+ CDR3 sequences.

The CDR3 consists of 14 residues. Germline V CDR1 and CDR2: LNHDA, SQIVND (reference sequence). V lost 6 bases to trimming and J lost 7 bases; unmatched junction nucleotides: 5. Genomic DNA constituted the template upon which TCR beta VDJ and CDR3 profiling was performed. TCRdb reprocessed the reads with MiXCR, giving one entry per CDR3 protein. Of about 190,000 distinct CDR3 sequences in the sample, under 70% were seen once. This receptor was identified in a human donor with severe aplastic anemia or a healthy control (not recorded which). Sequencing was done on a sample of sorted CD4+, CD8+, or CD8+CD57+ T cells (not recorded which) from PBMCs. The V and J genes are TRBV19 and TRBJ1-6, with 8 nucleotides matching TRBD1. DNA of the CDR3: TGTGCCAGTAGCGACAGGGGAATGAATTCACCCCTCCACTTT. Its protein product is CASSDRGMNSPLHF. The whole variable domain, filled in from reference TRBV19 and TRBJ1-6, reads DGGITQSPKYLFRKEGQNVTLSCEQNLNHDAMYWYRQDPGQGLRLIYYSQIVNDFQKGDIAEGYSVSREKKESFPLTVTSAQKNPTAFYLCASSDRGMNSPLHFGNGTRLTVT.